Only a few counts were recorded for the clone carrying this TCR beta chain. The sample is drawn from a study of Graves' ophthalmopathy and Graves' hyperthyroidism. Amplification of TCR beta CDR3 regions used RNA transcripts. HTBI primers primed a first-round RT-PCR, and a second-round multiplex PCR followed. TCRdb redid the calling of the multiplex PCR reads with MiXCR, one entry per CDR3 protein. Counted here are 650,000 to 900,000 distinct CDR3 sequences, 40% occurring once; the ten biggest clones make up 40% to 45%. Germline CDR1 DFQATT, CDR2 SNEGSKA (reference sequence). The CDR3 covers 14 residues. V lost 1 base and J 2 bases, leaving 12 bases between the germline ends.

The receptor's source is an adult man with Graves' ophthalmopathy. V gene TRBV20-1 combines with J gene TRBJ2-7; no reliable D call. Sequenced: peripheral blood. CDR3 amino acids: CSARVAYLAYEQYF. Here the CDR3 DNA reads TGCAGTGCTAGAGTCGCCTATCTTGCCTACGAGCAGTACTTC.